Sequencing of this T cell receptor (beta chain) was carried out in a study of Ad26.COV2.S vaccination and SARS-CoV-2 variants. About this clone itself: Its antigen is as yet unknown.

The assay was immunoSEQ multiplex PCR, and TCRdb's table has in-frame clones only and misses some. In the table there are hundreds of thousands of clones, about 91% of which are singletons. Findings and limits, study-wide: The study found higher spike-specific TCR breadth in vaccine than placebo recipients. Total T cell responses, in the TCR breadth and depth analyses, may have been underestimated.

Trimming took 5 bases from V and 4 from J, leaving 8 bases between them. Germline V gene data show CDR1 as SEHNR and CDR2 as FQNEAQ (reference sequence). This CDR3 has 12 residues. J is TRBJ1-1 and V is TRBV7-9; D possibly corresponds to TRBD1 (5 bases). Specimen: peripheral blood, collected after recovery from COVID-19. The TCR comes from a human donor who had recovered from COVID-19. The CDR3 reads CASSRQTTEAFF. The CDR3 DNA sequence: TGTGCCAGCAGCCGACAGACCACTGAAGCTTTCTTT.